Below are 24 T cell receptor beta chains sequenced from a single sample in a study of cytomegalovirus exposure and HLA in healthy donors. The PCR employed 60 Vbeta primers together with 13 Jbeta primers. Libraries were prepared by immunoSEQ multiplex PCR; TCRdb keeps only in-frame clonotypes and omits some of them. The table includes about 150,000 clones, over 70% detected once. The material sequenced was PBMCs. The receptors derive from a man younger than 40 in good health and CMV-seronegative.

The chain uses TRBV21-1 and TRBJ1-2. TRBV21-1 corresponds to a pseudogene. CDR3 size: 15 residues. The chain's CDR3 is CASSKGEGGDYGYTF. CDR3 sequence (DNA): TGTGCCAGCAGCAAAGGTGAGGGAGGGGACTATGGCTACACCTTC.

The chain uses TRBV7-2 and TRBJ2-5; D might be TRBD2 (6 bases). CDR1 is SGHTA and CDR2 is FQGNSA in the germline V gene. This CDR3 has 14 amino acids. Trimming took off 1 base at V and 5 bases at J, with 11 bases between the two ends. CDR3 region: CASSLVWGDETQYF. CDR3 nucleotides: TGTGCCAGCAGCTTAGTGTGGGGGGATGAGACCCAGTACTTC.

The chain links TRBV9 to TRBJ2-3; a possible D gene is TRBD2 (5 bases). Germline CDR1 reads SGDLS; CDR2 reads YYNGEE. V was shortened by 4 bases and J by 3 bases, with 12 bases between the two germline ends. The CDR3 length is 14 residues. The CDR3 here is CASSPGVTTDTQYF. The CDR3 DNA is TGTGCCAGCAGCCCCGGGGTGACAACAGATACGCAGTATTTT.

The V and J genes are TRBV4-1 and TRBJ1-1; maybe TRBD1 (5 bases). V was cut by 2 bases and J by 4 bases, with 14 bases left in between. The germline V gene encodes CDR1 MGHRA and CDR2 YSYEKL. This CDR3 has 15 amino acids. The DNA for the CDR3 is TGCGCCAGCAGCCAAACAGGTTCCTCGAGCACTGAAGCTTTCTTT. Amino acids: CASSQTGSSSTEAFF.

This chain links TRBV6-1 with TRBJ2-5; perhaps TRBD1 as D (5 bases). The DNA end lines up better with TRBJ2-7; the J call may be wrong. The CDR3 runs 14 residues. Germline-derived CDR1 and CDR2 are MNHNS and SASEGT. CDR3 nucleotides: TGTGCCAGCAGTGACGGCAGGGCCTCCTACGAGCAGTACTTC. Translated: CASSDGRASYEQYF.

The chain employs TRBV5-5 and TRBJ2-2; TRBD2 agrees at 11 bases. CDR3 length equals 15 residues. With 1 base clipped from V and 5 bases from J, the junction kept 1 base outside the gene matches. Germline CDR1 is SGHKS and CDR2 is YYEKEE (reference sequence). CDR3 nucleotides: TGTGCCAGCAGCTTGTCTAGCGGGGGGACCGGGGAGCTGTTTTTT. Translating it yields CASSLSSGGTGELFF. The whole variable domain, remainder taken from reference TRBV5-5 and TRBJ2-2, is DAGVTQSPTHLIKTRGQQVTLRCSPISGHKSVSWYQQVLGQGPQFIFQYYEKEERGRGNFPDRFSARQFPNYSSELNVNALLLGDSALYLCASSLSSGGTGELFFGEGSRLTVL.

CDR3 DNA sequence: TGTGCCAGCAGTTCCGTATCCGGGCGGGGTGGAGAGACCCAGTACTTC. Its protein is CASSSVSGRGGETQYF. The chain carries TRBV6-5 and TRBJ2-5; TRBD2 is a possible D gene (6 bases). Germline CDR1 reads MNHEY; CDR2 reads SVGAGI. This CDR3 spans 16 amino acids. V was trimmed by 4 bases and J by 4 bases, leaving 19 bases between them.

This clone was found a few times. The rearrangement joins TRBV19 to TRBJ2-1; tentative D call: TRBD1 (6 bases). Trimming removed 0 bases at V and 2 bases at J, with 8 bases between. Germline V lookup: CDR1 LNHDA, CDR2 SQIVND (reference sequence). This CDR3 has 15 residues. In DNA, the CDR3 is TGTGCCAGTAGTATAGACGGGACACCCTACAATGAGCAGTTCTTC. Translation gives CASSIDGTPYNEQFF.

This clone appeared many times. This chain connects TRBV5-6 to TRBJ2-5; D unresolved. The CDR3 contains 16 residues. Germline CDR1 reads SGHDT; CDR2 reads YYEEEE. V lost 0 bases, J lost 5 bases, and 17 bases lay in between. CDR3 sequence: CASSLAGLVARETQYF. The CDR3, as DNA: TGTGCCAGCAGCTTGGCGGGTCTGGTAGCTAGGGAGACCCAGTACTTC. Together with reference TRBV5-6 and TRBJ2-5, the CDR3 gives the full variable domain: DAGVTQSPTHLIKTRGQQVTLRCSPKSGHDTVSWYQQALGQGPQFIFQYYEEEERQRGNFPDRFSGHQFPNYSSELNVNALLLGDSALYLCASSLAGLVARETQYFGPGTRLLVL.

This clone occurred once. This chain links TRBV28 with TRBJ2-3; the match to TRBD2 covers 9 bases. From germline, CDR1 is MDHEN and CDR2 SYDVKM. V lost 6 bases to trimming and J lost 2 bases; unmatched junction nucleotides: 6. This CDR3 region has 15 residues. CDR3 sequence: CASRSGGYDTDTQYF. The CDR3 coding sequence is TGTGCCAGCAGAAGCGGGGGGTACGACACAGATACGCAGTATTTT.

The chain links TRBV20-1 to TRBJ1-1, with D unresolved. CDR3 size: 11 residues. Trimming stripped 2 bases from V and 4 bases from J, with 5 bases between. Per the germline V gene, CDR1 is DFQATT and CDR2 is SNEGSKA (reference sequence). The CDR3, as DNA: TGCAGTGCTAGATTCGGCACTGAAGCTTTCTTT. Its protein product is CSARFGTEAFF.

This chain uses TRBV15 with TRBJ1-5; D might be TRBD1 (6 bases). Per the germline V gene, CDR1 is LNHNV and CDR2 is YYDKDF (reference sequence). The V end was cut by 0 bases, the J end by 5 bases, with 11 bases between. The CDR3 is 15 amino acids. The CDR3: CATSRDRGADQPQHF. The CDR3 DNA sequence: TGTGCCACCAGCAGAGACCGGGGGGCCGATCAGCCCCAGCATTTT.

This rearrangement joins TRBV7-3 to TRBJ2-3; 9 nucleotides agree with TRBD1. The J segment lost 3 bases and the V segment lost 5 bases, leaving 12 bases of the junction unmatched. Germline CDR1 is SGHTA and CDR2 is FQGTGA. This CDR3 has 17 amino acids. This CDR3 reads CASSPQGQGLGTDTQYF. The CDR3 DNA sequence: TGTGCCAGCAGCCCTCAGGGACAGGGTCTAGGAACAGATACGCAGTATTTT.

This clone was seen more than once but under ten times. V is TRBV27 and J is TRBJ2-7; 8 nucleotides align to TRBD1. Trimming at V came to 4 bases and at J to 2 bases, leaving 4 bases not matched to a gene. The CDR3 runs to 14 residues. Germline V gene sequence: CDR1 MNHEY, CDR2 SMNVEV (reference sequence). The CDR3 region has the DNA TGTGCCAGCAGTTCCGGACAGGGCCCCTACGAGCAGTACTTC. Protein sequence: CASSSGQGPYEQYF.

In its sample, this clone was seen once. This chain links TRBV7-8 with TRBJ2-5, with D tentatively TRBD2 (6 bases). The CDR3 length is 15 residues. Germline CDR1 and CDR2: SGHVS and FQNEAQ. V lost 1 base to trimming and J lost 1 base, with 10 bases between them. CDR3 amino acids: CASSLGDLLQETQYF. The CDR3 DNA reads as TGTGCCAGCAGCTTAGGGGACTTGCTCCAAGAGACCCAGTACTTC.

This chain uses TRBV5-1 with TRBJ1-2; the match to TRBD1 covers 8 bases. Germline lookup yields CDR1 SGHRS and CDR2 YFSETQ. The CDR3 runs 14 residues. V lost 5 bases and J lost 5; bases outside the gene matches: 8. The CDR3 bases are TGCGCCAGCAGGCCAGGGGGCACGCTTTATGGCTACACCTTC. Translation: CASRPGGTLYGYTF.

In this sample, this clone turned up a few times. The chain couples TRBV6-5 to TRBJ2-1; 9 bases map to TRBD2. The CDR3 has 15 residues. The trim removed 2 bases at V and 8 bases at J, leaving 7 bases unmatched. Germline V CDR1 and CDR2: MNHEY, SVGAGI. This chain's CDR3 is CASSYGRGGMDEQFF. The DNA of the CDR3 is TGTGCCAGCAGTTACGGGCGGGGGGGCATGGATGAGCAGTTCTTC.

The CDR3 region is CASSQEGPGGEYGYTF. The CDR3 DNA reads as TGCGCCAGCAGCCAAGAGGGCCCAGGGGGTGAATATGGCTACACCTTC. The J gene is TRBJ1-2, the V gene TRBV4-3; TRBD1 matches at 7 bases. The CDR3 runs to 16 residues. Per germline, CDR1 LGHNA and CDR2 YSLEER. J was trimmed by 5 bases and V by 0 bases; bases with no gene match: 9.

This rearrangement joins TRBV2 to TRBJ1-6, with unresolved D. The CDR3 loop spans 16 amino acids. Trimming took off 6 bases at V and 5 bases at J, with 17 bases between the two ends. Per the germline V gene, CDR1 is SNHLY and CDR2 is FYNNEI. The CDR3 reads CASRRFGEPDNSPLHF. The CDR3 DNA is TGTGCCAGCAGGAGGTTCGGGGAACCGGATAATTCACCCCTCCACTTT.

V gene TRBV19 combines with J gene TRBJ1-1, with D possibly being TRBD1 (5 bases). Trimming pared 5 bases from V and 4 bases from J, leaving 11 bases between. The CDR3 covers 13 residues. Germline assignment: CDR1 LNHDA and CDR2 SQIVND (reference sequence). The chain's CDR3 is CASSAGLSTEAFF. The CDR3 nucleotides read TGTGCCAGTAGTGCAGGGTTGAGCACTGAAGCTTTCTTT. The whole variable domain, remainder taken from reference TRBV19 and TRBJ1-1, is DGGITQSPKYLFRKEGQNVTLSCEQNLNHDAMYWYRQDPGQGLRLIYYSQIVNDFQKGDIAEGYSVSREKKESFPLTVTSAQKNPTAFYLCASSAGLSTEAFFGQGTRLTVV.

V gene TRBV28 combines with J gene TRBJ2-5; 7 nucleotides agree with TRBD2. The end of the DNA fits TRBJ2-7 better, so the J call may be wrong. This CDR3 spans 17 amino acids. Germline V gene lookup returns CDR1 MDHEN and CDR2 SYDVKM. The CDR3 region is CASSLRLAGGMSYEQYF. DNA of the CDR3: TGTGCCAGCAGTTTACGACTAGCTGGGGGTATGAGCTACGAGCAGTACTTC.

The rearrangement uses TRBV2 and TRBJ1-2; D unresolved. The V gene's germline CDR1 is SNHLY and CDR2 FYNNEI. The CDR3 length is 14 residues. With 8 bases removed from V and 0 bases from J, the gap between germline ends came to 13 bases. CDR3 coding DNA: TGTGCCAGCGGCACCGAGCGGGCTAACTATGGCTACACCTTC. Its protein product is CASGTERANYGYTF.

This chain connects TRBV9 to TRBJ2-5; 9 bases map to TRBD1. The tail of the sequence fits TRBJ2-7 better, so the J call may be wrong. The CDR3 runs 14 residues. The germline V gene has CDR1 SGDLS and CDR2 YYNGEE. CDR3: CASSGHRGLNEQYF. In DNA, the CDR3 is TGTGCCAGCAGCGGCCACAGGGGGCTTAACGAGCAGTACTTC.

The V gene is TRBV5-1, the J gene TRBJ2-5, with 9 bases matching TRBD1. The end of the DNA aligns better with TRBJ2-7, so the J call may be wrong. The CDR3 extends over 15 amino acids. Germline V CDR1 and CDR2: SGHRS, YFSETQ. The CDR3 reads CASSSGTGPKDEQYF. The CDR3 DNA sequence: TGCGCCAGCAGCTCCGGGACAGGGCCTAAAGACGAGCAGTACTTC.